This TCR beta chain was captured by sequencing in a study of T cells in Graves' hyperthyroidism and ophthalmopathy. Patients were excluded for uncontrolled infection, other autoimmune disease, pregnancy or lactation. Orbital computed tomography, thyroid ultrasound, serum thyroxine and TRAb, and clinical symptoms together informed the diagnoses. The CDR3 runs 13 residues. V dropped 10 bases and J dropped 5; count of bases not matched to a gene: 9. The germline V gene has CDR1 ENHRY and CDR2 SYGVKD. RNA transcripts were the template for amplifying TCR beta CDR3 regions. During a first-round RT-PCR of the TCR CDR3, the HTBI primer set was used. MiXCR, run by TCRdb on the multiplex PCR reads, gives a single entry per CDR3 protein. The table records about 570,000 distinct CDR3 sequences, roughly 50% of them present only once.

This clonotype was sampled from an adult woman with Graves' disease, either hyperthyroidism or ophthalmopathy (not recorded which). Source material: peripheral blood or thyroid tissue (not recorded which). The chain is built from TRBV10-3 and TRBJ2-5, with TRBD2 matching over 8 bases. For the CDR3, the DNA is TGTGCCACAAGCGGGACTAGAGGCGAGACCCAGTACTTC. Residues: CATSGTRGETQYF.